This entry lists 20 T cell receptor beta chains sequenced from one sample in a study of beta chain features in type 1 diabetes. Study-level findings and limits: Patients with Type 1 diabetes showed moderately but significantly shorter TCRB CDR3s in all four CD4+ subsets.

Which antigens these TCRs recognize remains unknown. The authors reverse transcribed all of the isolated RNA, so sequencing captured expressed TCRB transcripts. Sequenced by immunoSEQ multiplex PCR; TCRdb stores in-frame clones only, minus some. The data contain 310,000 or so clones, 15% of them singletons. Material for sequencing was naive CD4+ T cells from blood. These receptor sequences come from a man younger than 35 with type 1 diabetes.

The V and J genes are TRBV30 and TRBJ2-3, with 8 bases matching TRBD2. Germline V gene sequence: CDR1 GTSNPN, CDR2 SVGIG (reference sequence). The CDR3 covers 15 residues. V shed 4 bases and J 6 bases; nucleotides not matched to a gene: 12. CDR3 DNA sequence: TGTGCCTGGACTCGGCAAGCGGGAGTATCGGATACGCAGTATTTT. Protein sequence: CAWTRQAGVSDTQYF.

This clone was detected a few times. The rearrangement links TRBV18 to TRBJ2-5; 8 bases are shared with TRBD1. This CDR3 comprises 15 residues. The trim removed 6 bases at V and 5 bases at J, leaving 11 bases unmatched. The germline V gene has CDR1 KGHSH and CDR2 LQKENI. This CDR3 is CASSYQRQGQETQYF. The DNA of the CDR3 is TGTGCCAGCTCTTATCAGAGACAGGGGCAGGAGACCCAGTACTTC.

V usage is TRBV30 and J usage is TRBJ1-1; D may be TRBD1 (6 bases). Germline V gene data show CDR1 as GTSNPN and CDR2 as SVGIG (reference sequence). The germline V and J ends were trimmed by 8 bases and 5 bases, with 21 bases remaining between them. The CDR3 is 14 residues long. CDR3 in amino acids: CAGTPQGTTTEAFF. CDR3 DNA: TGTGCCGGGACTCCACAGGGTACTACAACTGAAGCTTTCTTT. Full variable domain (remainder filled in from reference TRBV30 and TRBJ1-1): SQTIHQWPATLVQPVGSPLSLECTVEGTSNPNLYWYRQAAGRGLQLLFYSVGIGQISSEVPQNLSASRPQDRQFILSSKKLLLSDSGFYLCAGTPQGTTTEAFFGQGTRLTVV.

This sequence joins TRBV11-2 and TRBJ2-1, with 9 bases fitting TRBD2. The ends lost 6 bases at V and 13 bases at J; junction bases unmatched: 7. The CDR3 spans 12 residues. The germline gives CDR1 SGHAT, CDR2 FQNNGV. The DNA for the CDR3 is TGTGCCAGCAGTCTCGAGCGGGGGGCTCAGTTCTTC. Its protein product is CASSLERGAQFF.

This chain joins TRBV4-3 and TRBJ2-7; a weak D match, TRBD1 (6 bases). Germline values: CDR1 LGHNA, CDR2 YSLEER. This CDR3 spans 15 amino acids. V was cut by 1 base and J by 3 bases, with 13 bases left in between. CDR3 loop: CASSQVQGMGYEQYF. The CDR3 nucleotides read TGCGCCAGCAGCCAAGTGCAGGGGATGGGCTACGAGCAGTACTTC.

This clone was picked up a small number of times. J is TRBJ2-7 and V is TRBV7-8, with TRBD1 identical over 8 bases. The CDR3 extends over 17 amino acids. CDR1 is SGHVS, CDR2 FQNEAQ, per germline. V shed 4 bases and J 3 bases; nucleotides not matched to a gene: 14. CDR3 in DNA: TGTGCCAGCAGCTCGATCCTCCGACAGGGGAGATTCTACGAGCAGTACTTC. Its protein is CASSSILRQGRFYEQYF.

This clone has only a few counts. The rearrangement links TRBV7-9 to TRBJ2-5, with D tentatively TRBD1 (6 bases). Germline lookup yields CDR1 SEHNR and CDR2 FQNEAQ (reference sequence). This CDR3 has 14 residues. Trimming removed 5 bases from V and 4 bases from J, with 14 bases in between. The CDR3 DNA follows: TGTGCCAGCAGCGCCCGCGTAGGGGGAGAGACCCAGTACTTC. Its translation: CASSARVGGETQYF.

This clone appeared a few times. This chain links TRBV15 with TRBJ1-4; D call uncertain. Trimming took off 0 bases at V and 8 bases at J, with 13 bases between the two ends. Germline values: CDR1 LNHNV, CDR2 YYDKDF (reference sequence). This CDR3 is 15 amino acids long. CDR3 region: CATSRDLNGGEKLFF. The CDR3 DNA reads as TGTGCCACCAGCAGAGATCTCAACGGCGGAGAAAAACTGTTTTTT.

The chain joins TRBV19 to TRBJ2-2; D is uncertain. Trimming took 3 bases from V and 4 from J, leaving 6 bases between them. Germline V CDR1 and CDR2: LNHDA, SQIVND (reference sequence). CDR3 length: 13 amino acids. The CDR3 spells CASSMYFTGELFF. CDR3 nucleotide sequence: TGTGCCAGTAGTATGTATTTCACCGGGGAGCTGTTTTTT.

The sample holds a few counts of this clone. In DNA form, the CDR3 reads TGCGCCAGCAGCGCCTCGACTAGCGGGGTAGGAGATACGCAGTATTTT. It yields the protein CASSASTSGVGDTQYF. The chain is built from TRBV5-1 and TRBJ2-3; TRBD2 matches at 11 bases. The junction had 9 bases not matched to a gene; V was cut back by 4 bases and J by 5 bases. This CDR3 contains 16 residues. Germline loops: CDR1 SGHRS, CDR2 YFSETQ.

The chain has TRBV5-1 and TRBJ2-1; TRBD2 aligns across 10 bases. CDR1 is SGHRS, CDR2 YFSETQ, per germline. The CDR3 has 16 amino acids. V lost 4 bases, J lost 3 bases, and 7 bases stayed unmatched. This CDR3 is CASSLLAGGYYNEQFF. The CDR3 DNA follows: TGCGCCAGCAGCCTATTAGCGGGGGGCTACTACAATGAGCAGTTCTTC.

The V and J genes are TRBV2 and TRBJ2-3; 8 nucleotides align to TRBD1. This CDR3 contains 15 residues. Germline V gene data show CDR1 as SNHLY and CDR2 as FYNNEI. The V and J ends lost 4 bases and 2 bases, in that order; junction bases with no gene match: 5. CDR3 sequence: CASSGRQGFTDTQYF. In DNA, the CDR3 is TGTGCCAGCAGTGGGAGACAGGGGTTCACAGATACGCAGTATTTT.

This clone has a handful of counts. This chain joins TRBV7-9 and TRBJ2-1, with D maybe TRBD2 (5 bases). The CDR3 totals 11 residues. Trimming took off 5 bases at V and 10 bases at J, with 9 bases between the two ends. Germline V CDR1 and CDR2: SEHNR, FQNEAQ (reference sequence). In DNA form, the CDR3 reads TGTGCCAGCAGCCCGACTACAGAGCAGTTCTTC. Its protein is CASSPTTEQFF.

This chain connects TRBV15 to TRBJ2-7; 7 positions match TRBD2. CDR1 is LNHNV and CDR2 is YYDKDF in the germline V gene (reference sequence). Trimming at V came to 2 bases and at J to 3 bases, leaving 4 bases not matched to a gene. This CDR3 is built from 14 residues. This chain's CDR3 is CATSRRREYYEQYF. The CDR3 coding sequence is TGTGCCACCAGCAGACGGCGGGAGTACTACGAGCAGTACTTC.

The table lists this clone with a few counts. This chain connects TRBV19 to TRBJ2-1, with 15 nucleotides matching TRBD2. Germline trimming cut 2 bases from V and 7 bases from J; bases unmatched to any gene: 9. Germline CDR1 and CDR2: LNHDA and SQIVND (reference sequence). This CDR3 contains 18 residues. CDR3 amino acids: CASSIRTSGRASGNEQFF. The DNA of the CDR3 is TGTGCCAGTAGTATAAGGACTAGCGGGAGGGCCAGCGGTAATGAGCAGTTCTTC.

The CDR3 protein is CASSLQGAPNTEAFF. The CDR3 nucleotides are TGCGCCAGCAGCTTGCAGGGGGCTCCGAACACTGAAGCTTTCTTT. The chain has TRBV5-1 and TRBJ1-1; 8 positions match TRBD1. The CDR3 is 15 amino acids. Germline trimming cut 1 base from V and 1 base from J; bases unmatched to any gene: 3. Germline lookup yields CDR1 SGHRS and CDR2 YFSETQ.

CDR3 in DNA: TGTGCCAGCACCCTGTCCAGGGGCGCATGGACCGGGGAGCTGTTTTTT. It specifies CASTLSRGAWTGELFF. This chain links TRBV2 with TRBJ2-2; a weak D match, TRBD1 (6 bases). The germline V gene encodes CDR1 SNHLY and CDR2 FYNNEI. The CDR3 extends over 16 amino acids. The V and J ends lost 7 bases and 5 bases respectively, with 20 bases between them.

V and J are TRBV29-1 and TRBJ1-5, with TRBD1 matching over 12 bases. CDR1 and CDR2 (germline): SQVTM, ANQGSEA. The CDR3 contains 16 residues. V shed 6 bases and J 3 bases; nucleotides not matched to a gene: 9. The CDR3, as DNA: TGCAGCGTCTCCGGGACAGGGGGCATCAACAATCAGCCCCAGCATTTT. Amino acids: CSVSGTGGINNQPQHF.

This clone turned up a few times. This chain links TRBV7-2 with TRBJ2-3; D is unclear. The germline V gene encodes CDR1 SGHTA and CDR2 FQGNSA. The CDR3 has 14 amino acids. V lost 5 bases, J lost 4 bases, and 13 bases lay in between. The chain's CDR3 is CASSADLAADTQYF. The CDR3 DNA reads as TGTGCCAGCAGCGCCGACTTGGCTGCAGATACGCAGTATTTT.

This clone has just a few counts. This chain uses TRBV30 with TRBJ2-2; weak D call: TRBD2 (6 bases). Between the trimmed V and J ends, which lost 5 bases and 6 bases, there was a span of 16 bases. From germline, CDR1 is GTSNPN and CDR2 SVGIG (reference sequence). The CDR3 extends over 14 amino acids. In nucleotides, the CDR3 is TGTGCCTGGTCGTCCCGGCGGGGTTCCGGGGAGCTGTTTTTT. Translated, it gives CAWSSRRGSGELFF.